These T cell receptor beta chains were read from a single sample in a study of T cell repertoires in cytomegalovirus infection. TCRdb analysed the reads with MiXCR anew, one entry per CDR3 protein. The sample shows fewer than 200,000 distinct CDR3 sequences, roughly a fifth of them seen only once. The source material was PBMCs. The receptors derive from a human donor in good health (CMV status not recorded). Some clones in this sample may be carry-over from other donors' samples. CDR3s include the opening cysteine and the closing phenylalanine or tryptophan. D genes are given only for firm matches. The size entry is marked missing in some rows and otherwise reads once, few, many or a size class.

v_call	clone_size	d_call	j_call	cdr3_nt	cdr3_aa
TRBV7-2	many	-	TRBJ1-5	TGTGCCAGCAGCTTAGACCGGGGCCAAGATCAGCCCCAGCATTTT	CASSLDRGQDQPQHF
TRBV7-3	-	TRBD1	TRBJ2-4	TGTGACAGCAGCTTAAGTGGGACAGGGGACATTCAGTACTTC	CDSSLSGTGDIQYF
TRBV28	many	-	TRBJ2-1	TGTGCCAGTCTCGTAGGCCGAGGCAATGAGCAGTTCTTC	CASLVGRGNEQFF
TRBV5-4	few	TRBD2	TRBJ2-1	TGTGCCAGCAGCAAGGGACTAGCGGGAGCCTCCTCGGGCTCCTACAATGAGCAGTTCTTC	CASSKGLAGASSGSYNEQFF
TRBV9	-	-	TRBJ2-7	TGTGCCAGCAGCGTAGGACCTGAAGGGAGCTCCTACGAGCAGTACTTC	CASSVGPEGSSYEQYF
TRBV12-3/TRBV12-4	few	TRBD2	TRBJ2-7	TGTGCCAGCAGTCCATTGGGACTAGTCGGAAGCGAGCAGTACTTC	CASSPLGLVGSEQYF
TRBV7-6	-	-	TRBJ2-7	TGTGCCAGCAGCCCCGGGGAGGGGGCAATCGACGAGCAGTACTTC	CASSPGEGAIDEQYF
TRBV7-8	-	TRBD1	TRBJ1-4	TGTGCCAGCAGTCGATCGGACAGGGTCAATGAAAAACTGCTTTTT	CASSRSDRVNEKLLF
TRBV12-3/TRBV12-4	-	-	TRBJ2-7	TGTGCCAGCAGCATAGGGGACCACTCCTACGAGCAGTACTTC	CASSIGDHSYEQYF
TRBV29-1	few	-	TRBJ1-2	TGCAGCGTTGACCACCTCGCGGGGAGGTACGGCTACACCTTC	CSVDHLAGRYGYTF
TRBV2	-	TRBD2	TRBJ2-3	TGTGCCAGCGAGGCGGGAGGAGATACGCAGTATTTT	CASEAGGDTQYF
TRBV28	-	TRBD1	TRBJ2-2	TGTGCCAGCAGGAGACAGGGGGCGCGAACCGGGGAGCTGTTTTTT	CASRRQGARTGELFF
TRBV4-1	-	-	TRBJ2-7	TGCGCCAGCAGCCAAGGCACGAGTGACGAGCAGTACTTC	CASSQGTSDEQYF
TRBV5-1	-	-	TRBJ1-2	TGCTCCAGCAGCCCGAGGGCAAATAACTATGGCTACACCTTC	CSSSPRANNYGYTF
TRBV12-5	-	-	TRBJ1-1	TGTGCTAGTGGTTTCGTAAACACTGAAGCTTTCTTT	CASGFVNTEAFF
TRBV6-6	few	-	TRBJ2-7	TGTGCCAGCACCCCTGCAGTAACCTCCTCCTACGAGCAGTACTTC	CASTPAVTSSYEQYF
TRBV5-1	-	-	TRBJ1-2	TGCGCCAGCAGCGATCAACAGGGTTCCTATGGCTACACCTTC	CASSDQQGSYGYTF
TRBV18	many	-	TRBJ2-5	TGTGCCAGCTCACCAATGGGGTATGAGACCCAGTACTTC	CASSPMGYETQYF
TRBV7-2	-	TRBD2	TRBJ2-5	TGTGCCAGCAGCTTACGAGCGGGAGAGGAGACCCAGTACTTC	CASSLRAGEETQYF
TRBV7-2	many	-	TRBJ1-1	TGTGCCAGCAGCCTTGACGAAGCGGCTTTCTTT	CASSLDEAAFF
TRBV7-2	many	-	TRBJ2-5	TGTGCCAGCAGCTTAGAGGGGGGGGGCGAGAGAGAGACCCAGTACTTC	CASSLEGGGERETQYF
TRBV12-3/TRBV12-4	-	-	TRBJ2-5	TGTGCCAGCAGTTGGGTACTAGCTCAAGAGACCCAGTACTTC	CASSWVLAQETQYF
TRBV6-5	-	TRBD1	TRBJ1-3	TGTGCCAGCAGACGTGACAGGGCTGGAAACACCATATATTTT	CASRRDRAGNTIYF
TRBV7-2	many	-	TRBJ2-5	TGTGCCAGCAGCCCTAGTGGGGGGCGGGAGGAGACCCAGTACTTC	CASSPSGGREETQYF